Listed below are T cell receptor beta chains from one sample, sequenced in a study of blood T cell repertoires in COVID-19. Assay: immunoSEQ multiplex PCR; the TCRdb copy retains only in-frame clones and omits some. The repertoire holds 270,000 or so clones, with roughly 84% as singletons. Input material: peripheral blood. These receptors were taken from a human donor with COVID-19, enrolled during active disease. The donor label of this sample is uncertain. The CDR3 runs from the conserved cysteine through the conserved F or W. A D gene is named only where the DNA matches it firmly. Part of the rows lack a size; the others show once, few, many or a class for expanded clones.

D	V	size	length	J	DNA	CDR3
TRBD2	TRBV19	.	14	TRBJ2-1	TGTGCCAGTAGTATGTTAGCGGGAGTCACTGAGCAGTTCTTC	CASSMLAGVTEQFF
.	TRBV28	many	16	TRBJ1-1	TGTGCCAGCAGTCTCGGGACAAATAGCTGGGGCACTGAAGCTTTCTTT	CASSLGTNSWGTEAFF
TRBD1	TRBV14	once	17	TRBJ1-2	TGTGCCAGCAGCCCCGGTATAGGACAGGCTCATAACTATGGCTACACCTTC	CASSPGIGQAHNYGYTF
TRBD1	TRBV5-6	.	15	TRBJ1-2	TGTGCCAGCAGCTTTGGGACAGCTACTAACTATGGCTACACCTTC	CASSFGTATNYGYTF
.	TRBV7-2	.	16	TRBJ1-3	TGTGCCAGCAGCTTAGGGCCGGGGGGATCTGGAAACACCATATATTTT	CASSLGPGGSGNTIYF
.	TRBV5-1	.	16	TRBJ2-7	TGCGCCAGCAGCTTGGGGACTGACAGGAATGTCTACGAGCAGTACTTC	CASSLGTDRNVYEQYF
TRBD2	TRBV7-3	.	18	TRBJ2-3	TGTGCCAGCAGTTCCGGGACTAGCGGGAGTACCAAGAACCATACGCAGTATTTT	CASSSGTSGSTKNHTQYF
TRBD1	TRBV9	once	16	TRBJ2-5	TGTGCCAGCAGCGTAGGGACAGGGGGCGCTTGGGAGACCCAGTACTTC	CASSVGTGGAWETQYF
TRBD2	TRBV5-4	.	16	TRBJ2-7	TGTGCCAGCAGCTTGGCCGCGGGAGCTACAATTTACGAGCAGTACTTC	CASSLAAGATIYEQYF
TRBD2	TRBV11-2	.	16	TRBJ2-5	TGTGCCAGCAGCTCGAACCCCGGACTAGCGGAAGAGACCCAGTACTTC	CASSSNPGLAEETQYF
TRBD2	TRBV7-2	.	17	TRBJ2-5	TGTGCCAGCAGCTTAGCTCTGGGACTAGCGGGAGCGGAGACCCAGTACTTC	CASSLALGLAGAETQYF
TRBD2	TRBV3-1/TRBV3-2	.	16	TRBJ2-1	TGTGCCAGCAGCCCTCGGACTAGCGGGAGTTCACATGAGCAGTTCTTC	CASSPRTSGSSHEQFF
.	TRBV28	.	14	TRBJ1-1	TGTGCCAGCAGCAACAGGGCGGAGAACACTGAAGCTTTCTTT	CASSNRAENTEAFF
.	TRBV28	once	17	TRBJ2-6	TGTGCCAGCAGACCCCCGGGATTTACCCCCGGGGCCAACGTCCTGACTTTC	CASRPPGFTPGANVLTF
.	TRBV6-5	.	13	TRBJ1-1	TGTGCCAGCGGCCTTACCAGGGTTACTGAAGCTTTCTTT	CASGLTRVTEAFF
.	TRBV19	.	15	TRBJ2-7	TGTGCCAGTAGTATAGCCCCCAATCCGGCCTACGAGCAGTACTTC	CASSIAPNPAYEQYF
.	TRBV15	.	14	TRBJ1-4	TGTGCCACCAGCAGGGGGGGTCCAGTTGAAAAACTGTTTTTT	CATSRGGPVEKLFF
.	TRBV6-2/TRBV6-3	few	13	TRBJ1-1	TGTGCCAGCAGTCCACAGGGGAACACTGAAGCTTTCTTT	CASSPQGNTEAFF
TRBD2	TRBV4-1	.	17	TRBJ2-1	TGCGCCAGCAGCCAAGTCTACGGACTAGCGGGAGCAAATGAGCAGTTCTTC	CASSQVYGLAGANEQFF
TRBD1	TRBV19	.	15	TRBJ1-1	TGTGCCAGTAGTATAGGGCAGGGGGCGCGGACTGAAGCTTTCTTT	CASSIGQGARTEAFF
TRBD2	TRBV19	.	17	TRBJ2-3	TGTGCCAGTAGTACTACGACTAGCGGGAGCCCCACAGATACGCAGTATTTT	CASSTTTSGSPTDTQYF
.	TRBV7-3	.	14	TRBJ1-2	TGTGCCAGTATCCGGGGGGGTTTTAGCTATGGCTACACCTTC	CASIRGGFSYGYTF
TRBD1	TRBV30	.	18	TRBJ1-6	TGTGCCTGGAGCTCCGGGACAGGGGGTAGCTCCTATAATTCACCCCTCCACTTT	CAWSSGTGGSSYNSPLHF
TRBD1	TRBV28	.	16	TRBJ1-4	TGTGCCAGCAGAAGTCAAACAGGGGCGACTAATGAAAAACTGTTTTTT	CASRSQTGATNEKLFF
.	TRBV18	.	15	TRBJ1-6	TGTGCCAGCTCTCTGGACGGCTCGGGGAATTCACCCCTCCACTTT	CASSLDGSGNSPLHF
.	TRBV6-5	few	16	TRBJ2-2	TGTGCCAGCAGTTACCTAGATTTTGGTAGGACCGGGGAGCTGTTTTTT	CASSYLDFGRTGELFF
.	TRBV28	.	11	TRBJ1-2	TGTGCCAGCAGTGCGGACTATGGCTACACCTTC	CASSADYGYTF
.	TRBV7-9	.	16	TRBJ1-2	TGTGCCAGCAGCCCTATCAATGGGGTGGGAGACTATGGCTACACCTTC	CASSPINGVGDYGYTF
.	TRBV14	.	14	TRBJ2-7	TGTGCCAGCAGCCAAGTATATACGGGGGACGAGCAGTACTTC	CASSQVYTGDEQYF
.	TRBV6-5	.	13	TRBJ1-2	TGTGCCAGCAGCAACAGGGTTGGCTATGGCTACACCTTC	CASSNRVGYGYTF
.	TRBV4-1	.	16	TRBJ1-4	TGCGCCAGCAGCCCGACTTTCGAAGCGACTAATGAAAAACTGTTTTTT	CASSPTFEATNEKLFF
.	TRBV7-8	.	14	TRBJ1-2	TGTGCCAGCAGCCAAACCGTCAGGGTAGAAGGCTACACCTTC	CASSQTVRVEGYTF
TRBD2	TRBV6-2/TRBV6-3	.	15	TRBJ2-7	TGTGCCAGCAGTTCTGGACTAGCGGGAGCGCAGGAGCAGTACTTC	CASSSGLAGAQEQYF
.	TRBV7-9	once	18	TRBJ1-3	TGTGCCAGCAGCTTAGTTTCGGGAGGGCTATTATCTGGAAACACCATATATTTT	CASSLVSGGLLSGNTIYF
.	TRBV10-3	.	15	TRBJ2-1	TGTGCCATCAGTCGATCCGGGACTGACTACAATGAGCAGTTCTTC	CAISRSGTDYNEQFF
.	TRBV5-1	once	12	TRBJ2-5	TGCGCCTCCGACTGGGACATAAAGACCCAGTACTTC	CASDWDIKTQYF
.	TRBV20-1	once	13	TRBJ1-2	TGCAGTGCCAGTTCTAGTCCGAACTATGGCTACACCTTC	CSASSSPNYGYTF
TRBD1	TRBV19	.	15	TRBJ1-1	TGTGCCAGTAGCGACAGGGGGCCCGGGTACACTGAAGCTTTCTTT	CASSDRGPGYTEAFF
TRBD1	TRBV28	once	16	TRBJ2-3	TGTGCCAGCAGAGACACCTCCCAGGGGGCATCTGATACGCAGTATTTT	CASRDTSQGASDTQYF
.	TRBV10-3	.	18	TRBJ1-2	TGTGCCATCAGTGAGTCAGGGACACGCTTATCTTATAACTATGGCTACACCTTC	CAISESGTRLSYNYGYTF
.	TRBV19	.	13	TRBJ2-1	TGTGCCAGTAGCCTGGTGGGAGCCAATGAGCAGTTCTTC	CASSLVGANEQFF
.	TRBV6-5	.	16	TRBJ1-3	TGTGCCAGCAGTTACTCGGGGCTAGTCAGGGGAAACACCATATATTTT	CASSYSGLVRGNTIYF
TRBD2	TRBV6-5	.	15	TRBJ2-7	TGTGCCAGCAGTTATAGGCTAGCGGTTTCCTACGAGCAGTACTTC	CASSYRLAVSYEQYF
.	TRBV10-3	.	13	TRBJ2-3	TGTGCCACCGTGCCCGGGGGCACAGATACGCAGTATTTT	CATVPGGTDTQYF
TRBD2	TRBV6-5	.	15	TRBJ2-1	TGTGCCAGCAGTTACGAGCGGGAAAGGCCTAATGAGCAGTTCTTC	CASSYERERPNEQFF